This entry lists 24 T cell receptor beta chains sequenced from one sample in a study of shared clonotypes between healthy human individuals. Naive CD8 cells lacked CD45RO and underwent positive selection for CCR7, leaving out terminally differentiated effector memory CD45RA+ cells. Produced via immunoSEQ multiplex PCR; TCRdb's table is partial and in-frame only. The sample carries some 2,000,000 clones, about 95% recorded once. The sample was naive CD8+ T cells sorted from blood. The receptors here all came from a young man in good health.

The CDR3 region has the DNA TGTGCCAGCAGCGCATTGGACAGGGGGACCGAGCAGTACTTC. It translates to CASSALDRGTEQYF. The V gene is TRBV13, the J gene TRBJ2-7; 10 positions agree with TRBD1. The V gene end was trimmed by 5 bases and the J gene end by 6 bases; junction bases not matched to a gene: 7. Germline V gene sequence: CDR1 PRHDT, CDR2 FYEKMQ (reference sequence). The CDR3 has 14 residues.

The J gene is TRBJ2-5, the V gene TRBV7-9, with 13 nucleotides matching TRBD2. Germline values: CDR1 SEHNR, CDR2 FQNEAQ (reference sequence). The CDR3 has 18 residues. Losses at the gene ends were 5 bases for V and 4 bases for J; bases not matched to a gene: 13. The CDR3 loop is CASSTYGTSGILGETQYF. In DNA form, the CDR3 reads TGTGCCAGCAGCACCTACGGGACTAGCGGGATTTTGGGAGAGACCCAGTACTTC. Full variable domain (remainder filled in from reference TRBV7-9 and TRBJ2-5): DTGVSQNPRHKITKRGQNVTFRCDPISEHNRLYWYRQTLGQGPEFLTYFQNEAQLEKSRLLSDRFSAERPKGSFSTLEIQRTEQGDSAMYLCASSTYGTSGILGETQYFGPGTRLLVL.

This clone appeared a single time. This sample also contains other DNA sequences that code for the same CDR3. This chain uses TRBV9 with TRBJ1-1, with 7 positions matching TRBD1. The CDR3 contains 13 residues. Germline-derived CDR1 and CDR2 are SGDLS and YYNGEE. V lost 4 bases to trimming and J lost 5 bases; unmatched junction nucleotides: 5. CDR3: CASSFQGGTEAFF. The CDR3 DNA is TGTGCCAGCAGCTTCCAGGGGGGAACTGAAGCTTTCTTT. Using reference TRBV9 and TRBJ1-1 for the parts outside the CDR3, the full variable domain is DSGVTQTPKHLITATGQRVTLRCSPRSGDLSVYWYQQSLDQGLQFLIQYYNGEERAKGNILERFSAQQFPDLHSELNLSSLELGDSALYFCASSFQGGTEAFFGQGTRLTVV.

The V and J genes are TRBV27 and TRBJ2-7; TRBD1 matches at 7 bases. CDR3 length equals 14 residues. The J segment lost 3 bases and the V segment lost 5 bases, leaving 7 bases of the junction unmatched. Looked up from germline, CDR1 is MNHEY and CDR2 is SMNVEV (reference sequence). Here the CDR3 reads CASSHRQGGYEQYF. CDR3 bases: TGTGCCAGCAGTCACCGACAGGGCGGCTACGAGCAGTACTTC.

CDR3 nucleotide sequence: TGCGCCAGCAGCCAAGGGGGGGAAGGGATGAACACTGAAGCTTTCTTT. Its protein is CASSQGGEGMNTEAFF. This chain joins TRBV4-3 and TRBJ1-1; TRBD1 might be the D (5 bases). Germline V gene lookup returns CDR1 LGHNA and CDR2 YSLEER. Trimming removed 1 base at V and 0 bases at J, with 12 bases between. This CDR3 is 16 amino acids long.

The rearrangement joins TRBV6-1 to TRBJ2-7; 8 positions match TRBD1. Germline V lookup: CDR1 MNHNS, CDR2 SASEGT. V shed 6 bases and J 4 bases; nucleotides not matched to a gene: 11. This CDR3 has 15 residues. The CDR3 region has the DNA TGTGCCAGCAGCCTGACAGGGGCCGGAGTTTACGAGCAGTACTTC. Translated: CASSLTGAGVYEQYF.

This clone was seen once. The chain couples TRBV2 to TRBJ2-7, with 9 bases aligning to TRBD1. J was trimmed by 4 bases and V by 3 bases; bases with no gene match: 4. The CDR3 is 14 amino acids. Germline V lookup: CDR1 SNHLY, CDR2 FYNNEI. The CDR3 sequence: CASSDGTGIYEQYF. DNA of the CDR3: TGTGCCAGCAGTGACGGGACAGGGATTTACGAGCAGTACTTC.

The chain is built from TRBV5-1 and TRBJ2-5, with D perhaps TRBD2 (6 bases). The germline V gene has CDR1 SGHRS and CDR2 YFSETQ. The CDR3 is 14 amino acids. V dropped 4 bases and J dropped 3 bases, with 13 bases sitting between them. The CDR3 nucleotides read TGCGCCAGCAGCCTGCTGTGGGGGGAAGAGACCCAGTACTTC. It is translated as CASSLLWGEETQYF.

The chain has TRBV6-5 and TRBJ2-7, with D uncertain. The CDR3 loop spans 13 amino acids. The germline V gene encodes CDR1 MNHEY and CDR2 SVGAGI. Trimming cost V 8 bases and J 5 bases, with 16 bases left between them. The CDR3 DNA sequence: TGTGCCAGCCCCTTAAAGGGTGCCCACGAGCAGTACTTC. Its translation is CASPLKGAHEQYF.

The gene calls are TRBV11-1 and TRBJ2-7, with 11 nucleotides matching TRBD1. After removal of 4 bases from V and 2 bases from J, the junction contained 10 bases not matched to a gene. This CDR3 region has 17 residues. CDR1 is SGHAT and CDR2 is FQDESV in the germline V gene (reference sequence). The CDR3 DNA reads as TGTGCCAGCAGCTCTTGGGACAGGGGGAAGAAAACCTACGAGCAGTACTTC. Amino acid sequence: CASSSWDRGKKTYEQYF.

This chain uses TRBV9 with TRBJ2-7; TRBD1 matches 8 bases. The CDR3 has 14 residues. V gave up 3 bases and J gave up 1 base; unmatched junction bases: 3. In germline, CDR1 is SGDLS, CDR2 YYNGEE. The CDR3 nucleotides read TGTGCCAGCAGCGGAAGGGACAGGTCCTACGAGCAGTACTTC. Translation gives CASSGRDRSYEQYF.

This clone has more than one count but fewer than ten. Other DNA sequences from this sample encode an identical CDR3 as well. The gene calls are TRBV30 and TRBJ1-5; 7 bases align to TRBD1. Germline V CDR1 and CDR2: GTSNPN, SVGIG (reference sequence). The CDR3 is 14 amino acids. V dropped 0 bases and J dropped 7; count of bases not matched to a gene: 6. Here the CDR3 DNA reads TGTGCCTGGAGTGTAGGGCAGGGGGGCCAGCCCCAGCATTTT. Translated, it gives CAWSVGQGGQPQHF.

The chain joins TRBV29-1 to TRBJ2-3; D perhaps matches TRBD2 (7 bases). From germline, CDR1 is SQVTM and CDR2 ANQGSEA. V was pared by 1 base and J by 5 bases, with 13 bases between. The CDR3 consists of 14 residues. The CDR3 region has the DNA TGCAGCGTTGAAGCGGGGGGCCCCGGAGATACGCAGTATTTT. Its translation: CSVEAGGPGDTQYF.

This chain connects TRBV7-8 to TRBJ2-7, with unresolved D. CDR1 is SGHVS, CDR2 FQNEAQ, per germline. The CDR3 has 13 amino acids. Trimming took 0 bases from V and 4 from J, leaving 7 bases between them. The CDR3 bases are TGTGCCAGCAGCTTAGCGAAGGAATACGAGCAGTACTTC. Encoded protein: CASSLAKEYEQYF.

In regard to this clone: The same CDR3 can be traced to other DNA sequences in this sample. The chain combines TRBV30 with TRBJ2-7; D unresolved. Germline assignment: CDR1 GTSNPN and CDR2 SVGIG (reference sequence). There are 12 residues in the CDR3. The V end lost 0 bases, the J end lost 4 bases, and 7 bases lay between the germline ends. This chain's CDR3 is CAWSVDGYEQYF. Written as DNA, the CDR3 is TGTGCCTGGAGTGTCGATGGGTACGAGCAGTACTTC.

This clone occurred once. The chain joins TRBV27 to TRBJ2-3, with D possibly being TRBD1 (6 bases). Trimming removed 3 bases at V and 10 bases at J, with 17 bases between. The CDR3 extends over 14 amino acids. Germline V gives CDR1 MNHEY, CDR2 SMNVEV (reference sequence). The CDR3: CASSLALTQGAQYF. The CDR3 nucleotides read TGTGCCAGCAGTTTGGCACTCACACAGGGAGCGCAGTATTTT.

The DNA for the CDR3 is TGTGCCAGCAGCAGGGACGGATTACAAGAGACCCAGTACTTC. Amino acid sequence: CASSRDGLQETQYF. The rearrangement uses TRBV5-4 and TRBJ2-5; perhaps D is TRBD1 or TRBD2 (5 bases each). Per germline, CDR1 SGHNT and CDR2 YYREEE (reference sequence). The V gene lost 4 bases and the J gene lost 2 bases, with 12 bases spanning the gap. The CDR3 sequence is 14 residues long.

This chain links TRBV13 with TRBJ1-6; 9 positions match TRBD1. Germline V gene lookup returns CDR1 PRHDT and CDR2 FYEKMQ (reference sequence). The V segment lost 0 bases and the J segment 4 bases; nucleotides outside the gene matches: 1. This CDR3 contains 16 residues. This CDR3 reads CASSLGGTGYNSPLHF. CDR3 bases: TGTGCCAGCAGCTTAGGGGGGACAGGGTATAATTCACCCCTCCACTTT.

The genes are TRBV10-2 and TRBJ2-6; D gene uncertain. The germline V gene has CDR1 WSHSY and CDR2 SAAADI. V gave up 3 bases and J gave up 0 bases, with 15 bases separating them. The CDR3 has 18 amino acids. In DNA form, the CDR3 reads TGCGCCAGCAGTGATTTTACGGGTACGCTCTCTGGGGCCAACGTCCTGACTTTC. Translating it yields CASSDFTGTLSGANVLTF.

V is TRBV29-1 and J is TRBJ2-1, with TRBD2 matching 14 bases. There are 18 residues in the CDR3. The germline V gene has CDR1 SQVTM and CDR2 ANQGSEA. The ends lost 1 base at V and 0 bases at J; junction bases unmatched: 5. DNA of the CDR3: TGCAGCGTTGAAGGACTAGCGGGGGGGCTCGGCTCCTACAATGAGCAGTTCTTC. Encoded protein: CSVEGLAGGLGSYNEQFF.

This clone was recorded once. The chain is built from TRBV10-2 and TRBJ1-1; perhaps TRBD1 as D (6 bases). The V end was cut by 8 bases, the J end by 2 bases, with 9 bases between. Germline V gives CDR1 WSHSY, CDR2 SAAADI. The CDR3 is made up of 12 amino acids. This CDR3 reads CASLGGNTEAFF. The CDR3 DNA reads as TGCGCCAGCTTAGGGGGAAACACTGAAGCTTTCTTT.

The CDR3 DNA reads as TGTGCCAGCAGCTTGGCCTGGGCGGAAAGCTCCTACAATGAGCAGTTCTTC. Its translation is CASSLAWAESSYNEQFF. The chain recombines TRBV5-6 with TRBJ2-1; D is uncertain. CDR3 length: 17 residues. CDR1 and CDR2 (germline): SGHDT, YYEEEE. V lost 0 bases and J lost 0, with 13 bases in between.

The V call is TRBV10-3, the J call TRBJ2-1; 7 nucleotides line up with TRBD2. CDR1 ENHRY and CDR2 SYGVKD come from the germline V gene. The ends lost 9 bases at V and 8 bases at J; junction bases unmatched: 10. There are 13 residues in the CDR3. The CDR3 DNA reads TGTGCCATGGGGGGAGGGATTATAGATGAGCAGTTCTTC. It yields the protein CAMGGGIIDEQFF.

The chain carries TRBV14 and TRBJ2-1; D is possibly TRBD2 (7 bases). This CDR3 is built from 17 residues. The germline V gene encodes CDR1 SGHDN and CDR2 FVKESK. Trimming took off 4 bases at V and 3 bases at J, with 19 bases between the two ends. The CDR3 reads CASSPSYTGGLYNEQFF. CDR3 sequence (DNA): TGTGCCAGCAGCCCCAGTTATACGGGGGGCCTCTACAATGAGCAGTTCTTC.